A single sample is the source of the 9 T cell receptor beta chains below, sequenced in a study of glioma-infiltrating T cells. TCR alpha and beta CDR3 regions were amplified from RNA using iRepertoire nested multiplex PCR. TCRdb reprocessed the multiplex PCR reads with MiXCR, giving one entry per CDR3 protein. The table lists some 4,700 distinct CDR3 sequences, under 25% of them singletons. Sequenced material: glioma tissue, nonneoplastic brain tissue, or PBMCs (not recorded which). Every receptor here comes from a human donor with low-grade glioma or glioblastoma, undergoing nonglioma brain surgery, or in good health (not recorded which).

By share, this clonotype ranks as medium-sized (0.01 to 0.1%). The genes are TRBV4-1 and TRBJ2-5; perhaps TRBD2 as D (7 bases). The CDR3 covers 15 residues. Trimming removed 4 bases at V and 2 bases at J, with 14 bases between. Germline V gene sequence: CDR1 MGHRA, CDR2 YSYEKL. The CDR3: CASSPGGGVQETQYF. For the CDR3, the DNA is TGCGCCAGCAGCCCCGGAGGGGGGGTACAAGAGACCCAGTACTTC.

Details on this clonotype: This may come from a read error, since a much larger clone is one base off. The J gene is TRBJ2-1, the V gene TRBV2; D unresolved. With 8 bases removed from V and 8 bases from J, the gap between germline ends came to 13 bases. This CDR3 region has 12 residues. Germline V gene sequence: CDR1 SNHLY, CDR2 FYNNEI. DNA of the CDR3: TGTGCCAGCGGTCTCAGGTTCCATGAGCAGTTCTTC. This encodes CASGLRFHEQFF.

The CDR3 DNA is TGTGCCAGCAGCCCCCATGGGACGGAAAGGGCAGATACGCAGTATTTT. It specifies CASSPHGTERADTQYF. V is TRBV28 and J is TRBJ2-3; D might be TRBD1 or TRBD2, each matching 5 bases. Trimming took off 6 bases at V and 4 bases at J, with 20 bases between the two ends. The CDR3 contains 16 residues. Germline V gene data show CDR1 as MDHEN and CDR2 as SYDVKM.

Many counts were recorded for this clonotype. This chain links TRBV24-1 with TRBJ2-5; 8 nucleotides match TRBD1. V was clipped by 4 bases and J by 1 base; unmatched bases: 4. This CDR3 has 15 amino acids. Germline V gene lookup returns CDR1 KGHDR and CDR2 SFDVKD. The DNA of the CDR3 is TGTGCCACCAGTGACTCCACAGGGGGCCAAGAGACCCAGTACTTC. Its protein product is CATSDSTGGQETQYF.

This clonotype was observed many times. The chain couples TRBV9 to TRBJ1-1; D gene ambiguous. Germline CDR1 is SGDLS and CDR2 is YYNGEE. V was trimmed by 3 bases and J by 1 base, leaving 13 bases between them. This CDR3 has 15 amino acids. The CDR3 DNA reads as TGTGCCAGCAGCGCCTGGGCGGAGGGGAACACTGAAGCTTTCTTT. Amino acid sequence: CASSAWAEGNTEAFF.

Concerning this clonotype: The germline gene is not matched at one end of the junction; a read error may be the cause. The chain links TRBV20-1 to TRBJ1-1, with D unresolved. CDR3 size: 13 residues. Germline assignment: CDR1 DFQATT and CDR2 SNEGSKA (reference sequence). The CDR3 region is CSARDPRNTEALF. Written as DNA, the CDR3 is TGCAGTGCTAGAGATCCCCGGAACACTGAGGCTTTGTTT.

This clonotype is labeled as medium-sized. V usage is TRBV28 and J usage is TRBJ2-3; 8 bases match TRBD2. This CDR3 has 16 residues. The ends lost 3 bases at V and 4 bases at J; junction bases unmatched: 9. Germline values: CDR1 MDHEN, CDR2 SYDVKM. The CDR3 DNA follows: TGTGCCAGCAGTTTTGGCCGGGGGGGCTATGCAGATACGCAGTATTTT. As protein: CASSFGRGGYADTQYF.

This clonotype was picked up a small number of times. The chain employs TRBV29-1 and TRBJ1-2, with 9 bases lining up with TRBD1. The CDR3 is 14 residues long. CDR1 and CDR2 from the germline V gene are SQVTM and ANQGSEA. V gave up 6 bases and J gave up 0 bases; unmatched junction bases: 5. CDR3 protein: CSVLRQGANYGYTF. The CDR3, as DNA: TGCAGCGTCCTCCGACAGGGGGCTAACTATGGCTACACCTTC.

By its share, this clonotype is medium-sized. V is TRBV27 and J is TRBJ1-6, with D unresolved. V was shortened by 8 bases and J by 2 bases, with 7 bases between the two germline ends. The CDR3 consists of 13 residues. Per germline, CDR1 MNHEY and CDR2 SMNVEV (reference sequence). As DNA, the CDR3 is TGTGCCAGCGGTGCCACCTATAATTCACCCCTCCACTTT. Translation: CASGATYNSPLHF.